These 11 T cell receptor beta chains share one sample of origin, sequenced in a study of T cell repertoires in cytomegalovirus infection (dated by TCRdb to between 2018 and 2021). The run used an Illumina HiSeq 1500. TCRdb ran its own pipeline on the public reads, namely fastp trimming at Q25 and MiXCR clone calling, and kept in-frame beta chains. CDR3 protein duplicates are merged, each entry listing the most common genes and DNA. Recorded for this sample are a few hundred thousand distinct CDR3 sequences; over 8% of them occurred a single time. The ten largest make up about 16% of the sample. The material sequenced was PBMCs. The receptors come from a human donor in good health (CMV status not recorded). Some clones in this sample may be carry-over from other donors' samples.

This clonotype was seen many times. This rearrangement joins TRBV20-1 to TRBJ2-7; 10 bases are shared with TRBD2. Germline trimming cut 4 bases from V and 7 bases from J; bases unmatched to any gene: 13. Per the germline V gene, CDR1 is DFQATT and CDR2 is SNEGSKA (reference sequence). The CDR3 runs 15 residues. Here the CDR3 reads CSAKIPLAGVEEQYF. CDR3 bases: TGCAGTGCTAAGATACCTCTAGCGGGAGTCGAAGAGCAGTACTTC.

This sequence joins TRBV28 and TRBJ2-6; D is unclear. The CDR3 extends over 15 amino acids. Trimming removed 6 bases at V and 0 bases at J, with 9 bases between. Per the germline V gene, CDR1 is MDHEN and CDR2 is SYDVKM. Here the CDR3 reads CASSQSYSGANVLTF. The CDR3 bases are TGTGCCAGCAGCCAGAGCTACTCTGGGGCCAACGTCCTGACTTTC.

The chain uses TRBV10-3 and TRBJ1-5; 10 positions match TRBD1. There are 15 residues in the CDR3. CDR1 ENHRY and CDR2 SYGVKD come from the germline V gene. The junction had 8 bases not matched to a gene; V was cut back by 6 bases and J by 6 bases. Here the CDR3 DNA reads TGTGCCATCAGCAGGGGACAGGGGATCAGTCAGCCCCAGCATTTT. The encoded protein is CAISRGQGISQPQHF.

This clonotype has at least ten counts. The V call is TRBV20-1, the J call TRBJ1-1; TRBD1 might be the D (5 bases). Deletions cut 3 bases from V and 3 bases from J, with 14 bases between. The germline V gene encodes CDR1 DFQATT and CDR2 SNEGSKA (reference sequence). This CDR3 comprises 14 residues. CDR3 loop: CSASGFDSYTEAFF. In DNA, the CDR3 is TGCAGTGCTAGTGGGTTTGACAGCTACACTGAAGCTTTCTTT.

This clonotype was counted many times. V usage is TRBV7-9 and J usage is TRBJ1-5; a weak D match, TRBD1 (6 bases). The CDR3 loop spans 14 amino acids. The V and J ends lost 5 bases and 0 bases respectively, with 8 bases between them. Germline V CDR1 and CDR2: SEHNR, FQNEAQ (reference sequence). CDR3: CASSGTHSNQPQHF. The CDR3 DNA reads as TGTGCCAGCAGCGGGACACATAGCAATCAGCCCCAGCATTTT.

This clonotype was observed at least ten times. This rearrangement joins TRBV11-2 to TRBJ2-1, with 8 bases that match TRBD2. The CDR3 loop spans 14 amino acids. Germline loops: CDR1 SGHAT, CDR2 FQNNGV. The V segment lost 8 bases and the J segment 6 bases; nucleotides outside the gene matches: 9. Here the CDR3 reads CASRLSGVVNEQFF. The CDR3 region has the DNA TGTGCCAGCCGACTTAGCGGGGTAGTCAATGAGCAGTTCTTC.

This clonotype was counted ten times or more. The V and J genes are TRBV28 and TRBJ1-2, with 12 bases aligning to TRBD1. CDR3 length: 16 amino acids. Germline loops: CDR1 MDHEN, CDR2 SYDVKM. The CDR3 is CGASGTGGVGNYGYTF. As DNA, the CDR3 is TGTGGGGCGAGCGGGACAGGGGGCGTCGGTAACTATGGCTACACCTTC.

There are a few counts of this clonotype. V and J are TRBV7-2 and TRBJ1-1, with D unresolved. V lost 2 bases and J 5 bases, leaving 12 bases between the germline ends. CDR3 length: 14 residues. Germline V CDR1 and CDR2: SGHTA, FQGNSA. CDR3 coding DNA: TGTGCCAGCAGCTTAAAAGGGTTGTCGACTGAAGCTTTCTTT. It is translated as CASSLKGLSTEAFF. Full variable domain (missing parts from reference TRBV7-2 and TRBJ1-1): GAGVSQSPSNKVTEKGKDVELRCDPISGHTALYWYRQSLGQGLEFLIYFQGNSAPDKSGLPSDRFSAERTGGSVSTLTIQRTQQEDSAVYLCASSLKGLSTEAFFGQGTRLTVV.

This clonotype has a handful of counts. V gene TRBV28 combines with J gene TRBJ1-2, with D possibly TRBD1 on 6 matching bases. The germline CDR1 and CDR2 sequences are MDHEN and SYDVKM. The CDR3 spans 13 residues. V was cut by 2 bases and J by 9 bases, with 13 bases left in between. CDR3 loop: CASSLGTPLSYTF. The CDR3 nucleotides read TGTGCCAGCAGTTTAGGGACACCTCTCAGCTACACCTTC.

In its sample, this clonotype was seen many times. The V and J genes are TRBV28 and TRBJ1-2; TRBD1 matches at 7 bases. The V and J ends lost 3 bases and 4 bases, in that order; junction bases with no gene match: 2. This CDR3 spans 13 amino acids. Germline assignment: CDR1 MDHEN and CDR2 SYDVKM. The chain's CDR3 is CASSFGDSYGYTF. The CDR3 DNA sequence: TGTGCCAGCAGTTTCGGGGACAGCTATGGCTACACCTTC.

This clonotype occurred a few times. This chain links TRBV28 with TRBJ2-2, with 9 bases matching TRBD2. V lost 3 bases, J lost 0 bases, and 8 bases stayed unmatched. The V gene's germline CDR1 is MDHEN and CDR2 SYDVKM. The CDR3 contains 18 residues. Here the CDR3 reads CASSLSSGGVTNTGELFF. The DNA of the CDR3 is TGTGCCAGCAGTTTGAGTAGCGGGGGAGTGACGAACACCGGGGAGCTGTTTTTT. Filled out from reference TRBV28 and TRBJ2-2, the complete variable domain reads DVKVTQSSRYLVKRTGEKVFLECVQDMDHENMFWYRQDPGLGLRLIYFSYDVKMKEKGDIPEGYSVSREKKERFSLILESASTNQTSMYLCASSLSSGGVTNTGELFFGEGSRLTVL.